One and the same sample provided the 3 T cell receptor beta chains below, sequenced in a study of post-analysis software for immune sequencing data. Antigen specificity for these receptors is unknown. Findings and caveats of the study: Relative to controls, patients had several TRBV segments at higher frequency, with TRBV5-6, TRBV5-1 and TRBV20-1 among these.

Every TCR beta cDNA library bore unique molecular identifiers. TCRdb re-called the PCR reads through MiXCR, storing one row per CDR3 protein. The data hold about 560,000 distinct CDR3 sequences, with 44% observed a single time. The sample taken for sequencing was blood. The origin of the receptors is a girl aged 5-17 years with multiple sclerosis.

The chain recombines TRBV27 with TRBJ2-7; TRBD1 might be the D (6 bases). The germline V gene has CDR1 MNHEY and CDR2 SMNVEV (reference sequence). The V and J ends lost 0 bases and 4 bases respectively, with 13 bases between them. The CDR3 consists of 15 residues. The CDR3 coding sequence is TGTGCCAGCAGTTTATCCGAGGACAGCCCTTACGAGCAGTACTTC. This translates into CASSLSEDSPYEQYF.

V gene TRBV9 combines with J gene TRBJ2-3; D not certain. V was cut by 7 bases and J by 4 bases, with 13 bases left in between. Germline lookup yields CDR1 SGDLS and CDR2 YYNGEE. CDR3 length equals 13 residues. The CDR3 reads CASGRSPADTQYF. For the CDR3, the DNA is TGTGCCAGCGGCCGGAGCCCCGCAGATACGCAGTATTTT. Together with reference TRBV9 and TRBJ2-3, the CDR3 gives the full variable domain: DSGVTQTPKHLITATGQRVTLRCSPRSGDLSVYWYQQSLDQGLQFLIQYYNGEERAKGNILERFSAQQFPDLHSELNLSSLELGDSALYFCASGRSPADTQYFGPGTRLTVL.

V usage is TRBV5-6 and J usage is TRBJ2-7, with D tentatively TRBD1 or TRBD2 (5 bases each). Trimming stripped 7 bases from V and 2 bases from J, with 16 bases between. Germline V CDR1 and CDR2: SGHDT, YYEEEE. The CDR3 spans 14 residues. CDR3 region: CASGSGTQTYEQYF. CDR3 coding DNA: TGTGCCAGCGGCTCCGGGACCCAAACCTACGAGCAGTACTTC.